Listed below are T cell receptor beta chains from one sample, sequenced in a study of vaccination effects on CD4 cells after COVID-19. These receptors' targets are unknown. Some clones are missing from TCRdb's copy, which holds only in-frame ones; the method was immunoSEQ multiplex PCR. The sample has roughly 34,000 clones; approximately 70% are singletons. The source material was CD4+ T cells from PBMCs cultured without peptide, sampled before COVID-19 vaccination. All receptors derive from a human donor who received a COVID-19 vaccine. Both conserved end residues are part of each CDR3. The D gene is left open where the match is weak. Clone size is given for some rows only: seen once, a few or many times, or a class if the clone is expanded.

j_call,v_call,d_call,clone_size,cdr3_aa,cdr3_nt
TRBJ1-2,TRBV27,.,.,CASSRGTGMGGYTF,TGTGCCAGCAGTCGGGGGACCGGCATGGGTGGCTACACCTTC
TRBJ1-2,TRBV6-5,TRBD1,.,CASSSPQTGAIVGYTF,TGTGCCAGCAGTTCCCCTCAGACAGGGGCGATAGTGGGCTACACCTTC
TRBJ2-2,TRBV6-6,TRBD1,.,CASSRRQGRNTGELFF,TGTGCCAGCAGCAGAAGACAGGGACGGAACACCGGGGAGCTGTTTTTT
TRBJ2-7,TRBV3-1/TRBV3-2,.,.,CASSQGAGKVDEQYF,TGTGCCAGCAGCCAAGGTGCAGGGAAAGTCGACGAGCAGTACTTC
TRBJ1-2,TRBV7-2,.,.,CASSLAPGANYGYTF,TGTGCCAGCAGCTTAGCTCCGGGGGCTAACTATGGCTACACCTTC
TRBJ1-6,TRBV6-4,.,few,CASSASPGNSPLHF,TGTGCCAGCAGTGCCTCCCCCGGGAATTCACCCCTCCACTTT
TRBJ2-6,TRBV3-1/TRBV3-2,.,.,CASSRLGSSGANVLTF,TGTGCCAGCAGCCGCCTGGGGAGCTCTGGGGCCAACGTCCTGACTTTC
TRBJ2-5,TRBV9,TRBD2,.,CASSALAGGQETQYF,TGTGCCAGCAGCGCTCTAGCGGGGGGGCAGGAGACCCAGTACTTC
TRBJ2-3,TRBV29-1,TRBD1,.,CSASDRGIDTQYF,TGCAGCGCCTCCGACAGGGGAATAGATACGCAGTATTTT
TRBJ1-2,TRBV2,.,.,CASSYRNYGYTF,TGTGCCAGCAGTTACAGGAACTATGGCTACACCTTC
TRBJ2-3,TRBV18,.,once,CASSPWRDTDTQYF,TGTGCCAGCTCACCATGGCGGGACACAGATACGCAGTATTTT
TRBJ1-2,TRBV30,.,once,CAWSISTGTGYTF,TGTGCCTGGAGTATATCTACTGGGACCGGCTACACCTTC
TRBJ1-1,TRBV5-1,TRBD1,.,CASSAFTGGTEAFF,TGCGCCAGCAGCGCATTCACAGGGGGCACTGAAGCTTTCTTT
TRBJ2-6,TRBV4-1,.,.,CASSQVGFGGTSNVLTF,TGCGCCAGCAGCCAAGTTGGGTTCGGGGGTACGTCCAACGTCCTGACTTTC
TRBJ1-2,TRBV12-5,.,.,CASGPPLVLLQGRRGYTF,TGTGCTAGTGGTCCCCCTTTAGTGCTGCTCCAGGGGCGCAGGGGCTACACCTTC
TRBJ2-7,TRBV4-1,.,.,CASSLARLFIYEQYF,TGCGCCAGCAGCCTTGCGAGACTATTTATATACGAGCAGTACTTC
TRBJ2-5,TRBV29-1,.,.,CSVGGHLEGETQYF,TGCAGCGTTGGTGGGCATCTCGAAGGGGAGACCCAGTACTTC
TRBJ1-2,TRBV20-1,.,.,CSARAGYGYTF,TGCAGTGCTAGAGCAGGGTATGGCTACACCTTC
TRBJ2-3,TRBV5-1,TRBD2,.,CASSPRGSGGAVDTQYF,TGCGCCAGCAGCCCCCGTGGAAGCGGGGGGGCTGTAGATACGCAGTATTTT
TRBJ1-2,TRBV5-4,.,.,CASSLDRESSGYTF,TGTGCCAGCAGCTTGGACAGGGAAAGTAGTGGCTACACCTTC
TRBJ2-2,TRBV2,.,few,CASSVEGTGELFF,TGTGCCAGCAGTGTGGAAGGGACCGGGGAGCTGTTTTTT
TRBJ2-7,TRBV19,.,.,CASSQAGSYEQYF,TGTGCCAGTAGTCAAGCGGGCTCCTACGAGCAGTACTTC
TRBJ1-1,TRBV5-1,.,.,CASIQTGDNTEAFF,TGCGCCAGCATCCAGACGGGAGATAACACTGAAGCTTTCTTT
TRBJ2-3,TRBV2,.,once,CASNPLLDPATDTQYF,TGTGCCAGCAACCCCTTACTAGACCCAGCCACAGATACGCAGTATTTT
TRBJ2-7,TRBV18,.,.,CASSPREQGHEQYF,TGTGCCAGCTCACCACGCGAACAGGGTCACGAGCAGTACTTC
TRBJ2-2,TRBV24-1,.,.,CATSDQTLGELFF,TGTGCCACCAGTGACCAGACACTCGGGGAGCTGTTTTTT
TRBJ2-7,TRBV4-1,TRBD2,.,CASSQGLREVKQYF,TGCGCCAGCAGCCAAGGCCTGCGGGAGGTAAAGCAGTACTTC
TRBJ2-5,TRBV10-1,.,.,CASRPSASPGETQYF,TGCGCCAGCAGACCGAGCGCGAGTCCGGGCGAGACCCAGTACTTC
TRBJ2-7,TRBV7-2,.,.,CASSISGDTFGEQYF,TGTGCCAGCAGCATTAGCGGCGATACCTTTGGCGAGCAGTACTTC
TRBJ1-1,TRBV5-1,TRBD1,few,CASSPYQDRLNTEAFF,TGCGCCAGCAGCCCGTACCAGGACAGGTTGAACACTGAAGCTTTCTTT
TRBJ1-4,TRBV6-6,TRBD1,.,CASSLTGGREKLFF,TGTGCCAGCAGTTTGACAGGGGGCAGGGAAAAACTGTTTTTT
TRBJ2-7,TRBV28,.,.,CASSQSGTYEQYF,TGTGCCAGCAGTCAGTCAGGAACCTACGAGCAGTACTTC
TRBJ2-2,TRBV4-2,TRBD2,few,CASSHLPGPGGTGELFF,TGTGCCAGCAGCCATCTCCCTGGCCCCGGGGGGACCGGGGAGCTGTTTTTT
TRBJ1-5,TRBV19,.,.,CASSIGGGGSNQPQHF,TGTGCCAGTAGTATTGGGGGAGGGGGTAGCAATCAGCCCCAGCATTTT
TRBJ2-3,TRBV27,.,.,CASSFEEQSTDTQYF,TGTGCCAGCAGTTTTGAGGAGCAGAGCACAGATACGCAGTATTTT
TRBJ2-7,TRBV3-1/TRBV3-2,.,.,CASSATPGQTSYEQYF,TGTGCCAGCAGCGCTACGCCAGGGCAAACCTCCTACGAGCAGTACTTC
TRBJ1-5,TRBV28,.,.,CASRQGNQPQHF,TGTGCCAGCAGACAGGGAAATCAGCCCCAGCATTTT
TRBJ1-4,TRBV24-1,.,.,CATSDFKDEKLFF,TGTGCCACCAGTGATTTCAAGGATGAAAAACTGTTTTTT
TRBJ2-1,TRBV5-1,TRBD2,.,CASSFTSGGYNEQFF,TGCGCCAGCAGCTTTACTAGCGGGGGGTACAATGAGCAGTTCTTC
TRBJ2-1,TRBV3-1/TRBV3-2,.,.,CASSPDSNEQFF,TGTGCCAGCAGCCCAGACTCGAACGAGCAGTTCTTC
TRBJ2-2,TRBV7-6,TRBD2,.,CASSLVGTSGGLLTGELFF,TGTGCCAGCAGCTTAGTAGGAACTAGCGGGGGGCTCCTCACCGGGGAGCTGTTTTTT
TRBJ1-3,TRBV6-1,.,.,CASSDAGGGDTIYF,TGTGCCAGCAGTGACGCGGGCGGAGGAGACACCATATATTTT
TRBJ1-3,TRBV19,TRBD1,once,CASRKDRVTGNTIYF,TGTGCCAGTAGAAAGGACAGGGTAACCGGAAACACCATATATTTT
TRBJ2-4,TRBV9,.,.,CASSVSPLGAVVRAKNIQYF,TGTGCCAGCAGCGTCAGTCCCTTGGGTGCGGTGGTTAGGGCCAAAAACATTCAGTACTTC
TRBJ1-6,TRBV12-5,.,.,CASGSGPNSPLHF,TGTGCTAGTGGCTCCGGGCCTAATTCACCCCTCCACTTT
TRBJ2-2,TRBV27,TRBD1,.,CASSAPTGGTGELFF,TGTGCCAGCAGCGCCCCGACAGGGGGCACCGGGGAGCTGTTTTTT
TRBJ2-2,TRBV5-4,TRBD2,few,CASSLKTSGRPRGELFF,TGTGCCAGCAGCTTAAAAACTAGCGGGAGGCCTAGGGGGGAGCTGTTTTTT
TRBJ2-3,TRBV5-1,TRBD1,.,CASSGPGQTTDTQYF,TGCGCCAGCAGCGGACCGGGACAGACCACAGATACGCAGTATTTT
TRBJ1-6,TRBV4-2,TRBD1,.,CASSLVGQGYNSPLHF,TGTGCCAGCAGCCTAGTGGGACAGGGCTATAATTCACCCCTCCACTTT
TRBJ1-3,TRBV3-1/TRBV3-2,.,.,CASSQQGTGNTIYF,TGTGCCAGCAGCCAACAGGGTACTGGAAACACCATATATTTT
TRBJ1-5,TRBV5-5,TRBD1,.,CASSGGTGDVLPQHF,TGTGCCAGCAGCGGTGGGACAGGAGATGTTCTGCCCCAGCATTTT
TRBJ2-2,TRBV14,TRBD2,.,CASSQVFGGRNTGELFF,TGTGCCAGCAGCCAAGTCTTTGGCGGGAGGAACACCGGGGAGCTGTTTTTT
TRBJ2-1,TRBV5-1,.,.,CASSSPAYEQFF,TGCGCCAGCAGCTCCCCAGCTTACGAGCAGTTCTTC